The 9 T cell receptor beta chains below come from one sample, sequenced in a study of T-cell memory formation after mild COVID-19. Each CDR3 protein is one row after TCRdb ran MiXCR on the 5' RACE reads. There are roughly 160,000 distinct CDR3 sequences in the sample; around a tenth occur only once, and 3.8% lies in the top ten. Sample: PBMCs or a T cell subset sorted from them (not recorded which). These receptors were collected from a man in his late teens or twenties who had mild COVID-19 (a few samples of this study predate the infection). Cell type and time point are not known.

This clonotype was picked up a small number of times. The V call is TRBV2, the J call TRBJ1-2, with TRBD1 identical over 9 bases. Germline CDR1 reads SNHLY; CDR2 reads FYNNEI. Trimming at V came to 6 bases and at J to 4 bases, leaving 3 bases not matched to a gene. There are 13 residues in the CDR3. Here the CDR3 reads CASRDRGGYGYTF. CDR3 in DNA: TGTGCCAGCAGGGACAGGGGTGGCTATGGCTACACCTTC.

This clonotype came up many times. The CDR3 sequence is CASSSGAYNEQFF. Here the CDR3 DNA reads TGTGCCAGTTCTAGCGGGGCCTACAATGAGCAGTTCTTC. The chain is built from TRBV28 and TRBJ2-1; 9 bases are a match to TRBD2. Germline lookup yields CDR1 MDHEN and CDR2 SYDVKM. J lost 2 bases, V lost 9 bases, and 2 bases had no gene match. The CDR3 totals 13 residues.

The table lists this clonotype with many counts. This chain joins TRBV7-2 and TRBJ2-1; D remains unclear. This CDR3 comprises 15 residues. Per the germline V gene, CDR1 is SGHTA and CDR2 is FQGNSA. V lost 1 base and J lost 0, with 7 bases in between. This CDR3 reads CASSLDSSSYNEQFF. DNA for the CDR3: TGTGCCAGCAGCTTAGACAGCAGCTCCTACAATGAGCAGTTCTTC.

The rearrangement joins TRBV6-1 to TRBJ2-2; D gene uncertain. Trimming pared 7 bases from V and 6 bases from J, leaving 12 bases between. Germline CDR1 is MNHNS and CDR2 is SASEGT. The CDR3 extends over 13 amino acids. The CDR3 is CASKVFSPGELFF. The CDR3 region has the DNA TGTGCCAGCAAGGTCTTTAGCCCCGGGGAGCTGTTTTTT.

The DNA for the CDR3 is TGTGCCAGCAGCCCTCGGGCGCGCACAGATACGCAGTATTTT. Amino acid sequence: CASSPRARTDTQYF. The chain recombines TRBV7-6 with TRBJ2-3, with D hard to call. Germline values: CDR1 SGHVS, CDR2 FNYEAQ. The CDR3 spans 14 residues. V was shortened by 5 bases and J by 1 base, with 10 bases between the two germline ends.

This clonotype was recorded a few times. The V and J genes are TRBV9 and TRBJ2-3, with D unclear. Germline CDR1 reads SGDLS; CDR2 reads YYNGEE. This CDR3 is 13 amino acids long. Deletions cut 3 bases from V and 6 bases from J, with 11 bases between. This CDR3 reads CASSARPTDTQYF. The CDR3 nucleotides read TGTGCCAGCAGCGCCCGACCGACTGATACGCAGTATTTT.

The CDR3 DNA reads as TGTGCCACTCGGACGACATATAGCAATCAGCCCCAGCATTTT. It yields the protein CATRTTYSNQPQHF. V and J are TRBV27 and TRBJ1-5; no definite D call. The CDR3 has 14 amino acids. The germline CDR1 and CDR2 sequences are MNHEY and SMNVEV (reference sequence). With 10 bases removed from V and 0 bases from J, the gap between germline ends came to 13 bases.

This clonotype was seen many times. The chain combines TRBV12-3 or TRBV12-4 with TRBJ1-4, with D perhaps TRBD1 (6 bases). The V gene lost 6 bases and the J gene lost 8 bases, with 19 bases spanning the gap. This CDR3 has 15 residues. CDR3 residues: CASRAAGQGWEKLFF. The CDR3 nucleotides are TGTGCCAGCAGAGCCGCGGGGCAGGGGTGGGAAAAACTGTTTTTT.

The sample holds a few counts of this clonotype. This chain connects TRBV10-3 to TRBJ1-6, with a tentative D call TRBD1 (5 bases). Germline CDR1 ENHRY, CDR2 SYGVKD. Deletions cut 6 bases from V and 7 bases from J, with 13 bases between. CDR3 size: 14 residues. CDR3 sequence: CAISQGNYNSPLHF. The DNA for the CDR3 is TGTGCCATCAGCCAGGGTAACTACAATTCACCCCTCCACTTT.